Listed below are T cell receptor beta chains from one sample, sequenced in a study of cytotoxic CD8 clonotypes in ibrutinib-treated CLL. This table comes from immunoSEQ multiplex PCR, and its TCRdb copy is limited to in-frame clones, with some not included. The table has some 120,000 clones, about 85% seen once. The material was PBMCs, obtained after 24 months of ibrutinib treatment. These receptors were taken from a human donor with chronic lymphocytic leukemia. CDR3s include the opening cysteine and the closing phenylalanine or tryptophan. D genes are given only for firm matches. Clone size is not always given. Where it is, it says once, few, many or a class for expanded clones.

size,D,J,V,CDR3
-,-,TRBJ1-2,TRBV19,CASSIHPPRVYTF
-,TRBD1,TRBJ1-5,TRBV5-6,CASSLKGALNQPQHF
-,-,TRBJ2-7,TRBV5-1,CASSLSGFRSEQYF
once,-,TRBJ1-1,TRBV28,CASSSALGVEAFF
-,TRBD1,TRBJ2-7,TRBV7-7,CASTNNLTGAYEQYF
-,-,TRBJ2-5,TRBV6-5,CASKEVATQYF
-,-,TRBJ1-6,TRBV2,CASRKPGSPDSPLHF
-,TRBD1,TRBJ2-2,TRBV7-2,CASSLVAGTGNTGELFF
-,-,TRBJ1-4,TRBV7-4,CASSLTPSGVANEKLFF
-,-,TRBJ2-5,TRBV10-3,CAIRAGRGETQYF
-,-,TRBJ2-1,TRBV29-1,CSAGQYNEQFF
-,-,TRBJ1-1,TRBV19,CASRYWAGQGNTEAFF
-,TRBD2,TRBJ2-1,TRBV7-6,CASSLRSGTSVSGSYNEQFF
-,-,TRBJ1-6,TRBV10-2,CASTSGYNSPLHF
-,TRBD1,TRBJ2-7,TRBV30,CAWSRDRGYEQYF
-,-,TRBJ1-2,TRBV4-3,CASSPRPNEDYGYTF
-,-,TRBJ1-1,TRBV11-2,CASSFIWGQTEAFF
-,TRBD1,TRBJ2-5,TRBV5-1,CASSWGQRAQETQYF
-,-,TRBJ1-1,TRBV14,CASSPSGTYNTEAFF
-,TRBD1,TRBJ2-5,TRBV7-2,CASSPMGTGQTQYF
-,-,TRBJ2-7,TRBV9,CASSVDRETYEQYF
-,-,TRBJ2-3,TRBV5-1,CASRRVGPDTQYF
once,-,TRBJ2-1,TRBV5-1,CASSPGANNEQFF